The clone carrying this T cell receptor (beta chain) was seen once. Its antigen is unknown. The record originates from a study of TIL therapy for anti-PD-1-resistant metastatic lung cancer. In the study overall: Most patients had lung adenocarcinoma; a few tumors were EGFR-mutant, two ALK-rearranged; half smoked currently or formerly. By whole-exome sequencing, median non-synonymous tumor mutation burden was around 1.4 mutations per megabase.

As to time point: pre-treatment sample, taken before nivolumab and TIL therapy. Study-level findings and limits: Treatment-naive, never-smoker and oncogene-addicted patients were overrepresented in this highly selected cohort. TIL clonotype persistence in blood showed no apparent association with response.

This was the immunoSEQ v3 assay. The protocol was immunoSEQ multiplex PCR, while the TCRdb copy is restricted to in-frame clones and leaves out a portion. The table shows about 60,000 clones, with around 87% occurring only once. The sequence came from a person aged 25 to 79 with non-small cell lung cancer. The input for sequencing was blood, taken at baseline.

The DNA of the CDR3 is TGTGCCAGCAGTGTTAGCGGGGGGGCGACCGGGGAGCTGTTTTTT. This codes for CASSVSGGATGELFF. The V call is TRBV27, the J call TRBJ2-2; 11 bases fit TRBD2. J lost 5 bases, V lost 5 bases, and 4 bases had no gene match. The CDR3 has 15 amino acids. Germline-derived CDR1 and CDR2 are MNHEY and SMNVEV (reference sequence).